The rows below give T cell receptor beta chains drawn from one sample of a study of persistence of HIV-infected CD4 T cells. TCRdb keeps only in-frame clones here, not all; method: immunoSEQ multiplex PCR. The sample consists of approximately 44,000 clones, approximately 88% of them appearing once. Their specific antigens are unknown. Sequences were derived from CD4+ T cells sorted from PBMCs after approximately 19-hour stimulation, sampled from a patient who received antiretroviral therapy. These receptors originate from an adult man with HIV who was CMV-seropositive. The conserved cysteine and the conserved F or W are not part of the CDR3 here. The D gene is left open where the match is weak.

cdr3_aa v_call d_call
ASSSAFRRLGQPQH TRBV28 -
ASSSRGPYGYT TRBV2 TRBD1
ASSARMNEKLF TRBV2 -
ASGLPGVGANVLT TRBV12-5 -
ASSTRGWGGAF TRBV7-2 TRBD1
ASSRKGDGYSNQPQH TRBV4-1 -
ASSDGQGKQPQH TRBV5-1 TRBD1
ASSFTGTAANYGYT TRBV5-1 TRBD1
ASSRTGSTPEAF TRBV19 -
ASSSEEQGGEKLF TRBV28 TRBD1
ASSPESRVQPQH TRBV5-5 -
ASSPGTLNTEAF TRBV18 -
ASSKQAAATEAF TRBV5-1 -
ASSYSNRGGYT TRBV6-5 TRBD1
ASSESIDTQY TRBV10-1 -
ATSYYTGQGARGANVLT TRBV24-1 TRBD1
ASSPSWGHNQPQH TRBV18 -
ASSPQTASYGYT TRBV28 -
ASSLELAGGNEQF TRBV7-3 TRBD2
AITSAGVIDTQY TRBV6-5 TRBD2
ASSPGVNQPQH TRBV19 -
ASSSRTGPSTDTQY TRBV11-3 TRBD1
ASSLVESSYNSPLH TRBV5-6 -
ATSDSGQGAEKLF TRBV24-1 TRBD1
ASSSRLAGGNEQF TRBV6-5 TRBD2
ASSLGGSGGYT TRBV5-6 -